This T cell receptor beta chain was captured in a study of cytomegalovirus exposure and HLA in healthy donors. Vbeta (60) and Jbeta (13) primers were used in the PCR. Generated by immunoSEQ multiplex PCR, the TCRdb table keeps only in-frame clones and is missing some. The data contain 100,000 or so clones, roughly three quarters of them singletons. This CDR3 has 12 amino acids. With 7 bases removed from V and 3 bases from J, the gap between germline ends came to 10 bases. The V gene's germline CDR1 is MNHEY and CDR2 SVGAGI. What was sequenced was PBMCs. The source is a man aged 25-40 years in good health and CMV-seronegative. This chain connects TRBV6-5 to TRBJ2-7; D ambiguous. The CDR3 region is CASISPNYEQYF. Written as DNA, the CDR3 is TGTGCCAGCATAAGCCCGAACTACGAGCAGTACTTC.